The 23 T cell receptor beta chains below all came from one sample that was sequenced in a study of identical twins. One entry per CDR3 protein, called by TCRdb with MiXCR from the 5' RACE reads. Altogether around 480,000 distinct CDR3 sequences are present, approximately 15% being singletons, with the ten largest covering approximately 0.52%. These data were likewise used in another study, on yellow fever vaccine responses in identical twins.

The specimen sequenced was CD4+ T cells sorted from blood. Receptors were obtained from a young woman in good health.

This chain links TRBV5-1 with TRBJ2-7; TRBD1 aligns across 7 bases. The CDR3 has 12 amino acids. Germline CDR1 is SGHRS and CDR2 is YFSETQ. The V gene end was trimmed by 4 bases and the J gene end by 2 bases; junction bases not matched to a gene: 0. The CDR3 here is CASSGTAYEQYF. The DNA of the CDR3 is TGCGCCAGCAGCGGGACAGCCTACGAGCAGTACTTC.

This clonotype was observed a handful of times. The chain employs TRBV5-1 and TRBJ2-3; 7 bases fit TRBD2. This CDR3 has 14 residues. The junction had 2 bases not matched to a gene; V was cut back by 1 base and J by 3 bases. The V gene's germline CDR1 is SGHRS and CDR2 YFSETQ. Written as DNA, the CDR3 is TGCGCCAGCAGCTTGCAGCGGGGAACAGATACGCAGTATTTT. Its protein is CASSLQRGTDTQYF.

This clonotype has a handful of counts. The V call is TRBV28, the J call TRBJ2-7, with 10 bases that match TRBD1. This CDR3 region has 16 residues. V gave up 5 bases and J gave up 5 bases; unmatched junction bases: 12. Looked up from germline, CDR1 is MDHEN and CDR2 is SYDVKM. CDR3 sequence: CASSVIPGTGDHEQYF. CDR3 coding DNA: TGTGCCAGCAGTGTGATTCCCGGGACAGGGGACCACGAGCAGTACTTC.

Ten or more counts support this clonotype. The rearrangement links TRBV15 to TRBJ1-1; TRBD1 matches 10 bases. Trimming at V came to 3 bases and at J to 2 bases, leaving 6 bases not matched to a gene. Germline V gives CDR1 LNHNV, CDR2 YYDKDF (reference sequence). The CDR3 is 16 residues long. CDR3 sequence (DNA): TGTGCCACCAGCAGCATGGACAGGGGGAAAAACACTGAAGCTTTCTTT. Its protein is CATSSMDRGKNTEAFF.

The chain employs TRBV7-2 and TRBJ2-5, with D perhaps TRBD1 or TRBD2 (5 bases each). CDR1 SGHTA and CDR2 FQGNSA come from the germline V gene. This CDR3 region has 16 residues. Between the trimmed V and J ends, which lost 1 base and 5 bases, there was a span of 17 bases. CDR3 nucleotides: TGTGCCAGCAGCTTAGTTCTGCGGGTGGGACGGGAGACCCAGTACTTC. This sequence encodes CASSLVLRVGRETQYF.

V gene TRBV27 combines with J gene TRBJ2-7, with TRBD1 matching 7 bases. V lost 5 bases and J lost 2; bases outside the gene matches: 9. The germline V gene encodes CDR1 MNHEY and CDR2 SMNVEV (reference sequence). This CDR3 contains 15 residues. The CDR3 DNA reads as TGTGCCAGCAGTATCACAGGGGTCTCCCCCTACGAGCAGTACTTC. It translates to CASSITGVSPYEQYF.

This clonotype came up a few times. CDR3 nucleotides: TGTGCCAGCAGGGGGGCCGGGGAGCTGTTTTTT. Its translation: CASRGAGELFF. V and J are TRBV25-1 and TRBJ2-2, with D perhaps matching TRBD1 or TRBD2 (5 bases each). Germline CDR1 is MGHDK and CDR2 is SYGVNS. Trimming shortened V by 6 bases and J by 6 bases, and 5 bases separated the two germline ends. CDR3 length equals 11 residues.

At least ten counts were recorded for this clonotype. The genes are TRBV20-1 and TRBJ2-1; D uncertain. This CDR3 contains 16 residues. Trimming left V 5 bases short and J 0 bases short, with 17 bases between. Germline lookup yields CDR1 DFQATT and CDR2 SNEGSKA (reference sequence). This chain's CDR3 is CSASLAIHASYNEQFF. The CDR3, as DNA: TGCAGTGCTTCGTTAGCTATTCACGCCTCCTACAATGAGCAGTTCTTC.

The sample holds a few counts of this clonotype. The CDR3 DNA sequence: TGTGCCAGCAGCTTAGCAGTAGCGGGGGGCCCCGAGCTGTTTTTT. It encodes CASSLAVAGGPELFF. The V gene is TRBV7-9, the J gene TRBJ2-2, with 10 bases lining up with TRBD2. The V gene's germline CDR1 is SEHNR and CDR2 FQNEAQ (reference sequence). The CDR3 consists of 15 residues. The J segment lost 11 bases and the V segment lost 0 bases, leaving 6 bases of the junction unmatched.

The V call is TRBV6-1, the J call TRBJ1-1, with 7 bases matching TRBD1. This CDR3 spans 15 amino acids. J lost 1 base, V lost 6 bases, and 8 bases had no gene match. Germline V gene lookup returns CDR1 MNHNS and CDR2 SASEGT. The CDR3 here is CASRLYRGSNTEAFF. DNA of the CDR3: TGTGCCAGCAGACTCTACAGGGGCTCGAACACTGAAGCTTTCTTT.

V is TRBV6-2 or TRBV6-3 and J is TRBJ2-1, with D perhaps matching TRBD2 (5 bases). V was trimmed by 6 bases and J by 12 bases, leaving 15 bases between them. The germline gives CDR1 MNHEY, CDR2 SVGEGT. The CDR3 consists of 12 residues. The chain's CDR3 is CASSSGLRGQFF. CDR3 bases: TGTGCCAGCAGCTCTGGACTCCGCGGGCAGTTCTTC.

This clonotype appeared a few times. The chain uses TRBV14 and TRBJ2-3; 11 nucleotides line up with TRBD2. Losses at the gene ends were 0 bases for V and 6 bases for J; bases not matched to a gene: 5. The CDR3 totals 16 residues. Germline V lookup: CDR1 SGHDN, CDR2 FVKESK. The CDR3 DNA reads as TGTGCCAGCAGCCAAGATCTACTAGCGGGAGCCGATACGCAGTATTTT. It is translated as CASSQDLLAGADTQYF.

This clonotype has only a few counts. This chain uses TRBV6-2 or TRBV6-3 with TRBJ2-5; TRBD1 matches at 7 bases. The CDR3 is 13 residues long. The V gene end was trimmed by 6 bases and the J gene end by 6 bases; junction bases not matched to a gene: 7. From germline, CDR1 is MNHEY and CDR2 SVGEGT. CDR3 coding DNA: TGTGCCAGCAGACCCGGACAGGCCCAGACCCAGTACTTC. Translation gives CASRPGQAQTQYF.

This clonotype came up a few times. The V and J genes are TRBV12-3 or TRBV12-4 and TRBJ2-2; D is ambiguous. The CDR3 contains 15 residues. V dropped 6 bases and J dropped 0 bases, with 11 bases sitting between them. CDR3 residues: CASRIQAANTGELFF. CDR3 DNA: TGTGCCAGCAGGATACAAGCCGCGAACACCGGGGAGCTGTTTTTT.

This chain connects TRBV29-1 to TRBJ1-5; weak D call: TRBD1 (5 bases). The CDR3 loop spans 12 amino acids. Germline V CDR1 and CDR2: SQVTM, ANQGSEA. V dropped 6 bases and J dropped 2 bases, with 8 bases sitting between them. The CDR3 sequence is CSVQGGNQPQHF. CDR3 coding DNA: TGCAGCGTGCAGGGAGGCAATCAGCCCCAGCATTTT. The whole variable domain, remainder taken from reference TRBV29-1 and TRBJ1-5, is SAVISQKPSRDICQRGTSLTIQCQVDSQVTMMFWYRQQPGQSLTLIATANQGSEATYESGFVIDKFPISRPNLTFSTLTVSNMSPEDSSIYLCSVQGGNQPQHFGDGTRLSIL.

The chain carries TRBV20-1 and TRBJ2-7; D tentatively reads TRBD1 or TRBD2 (5 bases each). Germline CDR1 DFQATT, CDR2 SNEGSKA (reference sequence). Trimming removed 3 bases at V and 3 bases at J, with 15 bases between. The CDR3 contains 14 residues. Written as DNA, the CDR3 is TGCAGTGCTAGGGGACCCCTCAGGCACTACGAGCAGTACTTC. Translated: CSARGPLRHYEQYF.

The rearrangement links TRBV5-3 to TRBJ2-3, with TRBD2 identical over 7 bases. TRBV5-3 qualifies as an ORF whose function is uncertain. The CDR3 loop spans 15 amino acids. V lost 1 base to trimming and J lost 1 base; unmatched junction nucleotides: 3. CDR3 protein: CARSLTGGCTDTQYF. The CDR3 DNA reads as TGTGCCAGAAGCTTGACGGGGGGATGCACAGATACGCAGTATTTT.

This clonotype turned up a few times. In DNA form, the CDR3 reads TGTGCCAGCAGCTCAGGGACTTCTTGGGAGACCCAGTACTTC. The encoded protein is CASSSGTSWETQYF. This sequence joins TRBV7-9 and TRBJ2-5; a weak D match, TRBD2 (6 bases). Germline values: CDR1 SEHNR, CDR2 FQNEAQ (reference sequence). The CDR3 has 14 residues. The V and J ends lost 4 bases and 5 bases respectively, with 14 bases between them.

This clonotype was counted only a few times. V gene TRBV2 combines with J gene TRBJ1-2, with D perhaps matching TRBD1 (5 bases). This CDR3 spans 13 amino acids. The V and J ends lost 4 bases and 7 bases respectively, with 13 bases between them. CDR1 and CDR2 (germline): SNHLY, FYNNEI. CDR3 residues: CASSVLGTRGYTF. CDR3 coding DNA: TGTGCCAGCAGTGTGTTAGGGACGCGTGGCTACACCTTC.

The chain links TRBV29-1 to TRBJ2-5; 7 bases agree with TRBD2. J gave up 14 bases and V 0 bases, and 15 bases lay outside the gene matches. Germline assignment: CDR1 SQVTM and CDR2 ANQGSEA. The CDR3 extends over 14 amino acids. CDR3 residues: CSVEESGVLAAQYF. The CDR3 DNA follows: TGCAGCGTTGAAGAATCCGGTGTCCTAGCGGCTCAATACTTC. Using reference TRBV29-1 and TRBJ2-5 for the parts outside the CDR3, the full variable domain is SAVISQKPSRDICQRGTSLTIQCQVDSQVTMMFWYRQQPGQSLTLIATANQGSEATYESGFVIDKFPISRPNLTFSTLTVSNMSPEDSSIYLCSVEESGVLAAQYFGPGTRLLVL.

This clonotype was counted only a few times. The J gene is TRBJ2-3, the V gene TRBV28; TRBD2 is a possible D gene (5 bases). The germline CDR1 and CDR2 sequences are MDHEN and SYDVKM. CDR3 length: 14 residues. Trimming removed 4 bases at V and 0 bases at J, with 8 bases between. The CDR3 reads CASSYTGSTDTQYF. The CDR3 nucleotides read TGTGCCAGCAGTTATACGGGGAGCACAGATACGCAGTATTTT.

The chain links TRBV6-1 to TRBJ2-3; D gene ambiguous. CDR1 and CDR2 from the germline V gene are MNHNS and SASEGT. The CDR3 runs 14 residues. V dropped 10 bases and J dropped 0 bases, with 14 bases sitting between them. The CDR3 loop is CATAYSGSTDTQYF. CDR3 coding DNA: TGTGCCACCGCATACTCAGGAAGCACAGATACGCAGTATTTT.

V usage is TRBV2 and J usage is TRBJ2-7; possible D gene TRBD1, 6 bases. Trimming left V 5 bases short and J 0 bases short, with 14 bases between. Germline loops: CDR1 SNHLY, CDR2 FYNNEI. The CDR3 totals 15 residues. The CDR3 protein is CASSPTGSLSYEQYF. The CDR3 region has the DNA TGTGCCAGCAGTCCTACAGGGAGCCTCTCCTACGAGCAGTACTTC.